Described below is a single TCR beta chain sequence and its context. Profiling relied on immunoSEQ multiplex PCR, and the TCRdb table lists in-frame clones only, not all of them. The profile shows under 90,000 clones, 70% to 90% of them singletons. This sample was taken from a study of OX40 agonist ivuxolimab in advanced cancers. The starting material was CD4+ or CD8+ T cells sorted from blood, obtained in a trial of the OX40 agonist ivuxolimab. The receptor comes from an adult with an advanced solid tumor such as melanoma, head and neck, liver or kidney cancer.

CDR3 sequence reads: CASRTGTSGSYNEQFF. The CDR3 DNA reads TGCGCCAGCAGAACCGGGACTAGCGGTTCCTACAATGAGCAGTTCTTC. The rearrangement joins TRBV4-1 to TRBJ2-1; 11 bases are shared with TRBD2. Germline V gene lookup returns CDR1 MGHRA and CDR2 YSYEKL. The CDR3 sequence is 16 residues long. After removal of 6 bases from V and 1 base from J, the junction contained 5 bases not matched to a gene.